These 10 T cell receptor beta chains were sequenced from one sample in a study of blood T cell repertoires in COVID-19. TCRdb keeps only in-frame clones here, not all; method: immunoSEQ multiplex PCR. The sample holds about 250,000 clones, 80% to 90% seen once. Sequencing was done on a sample of PBMCs or T cells enriched from blood (not recorded which). The receptors here all came from a woman aged 40 to 50 who had been exposed to COVID-19.

The V gene is TRBV5-8, the J gene TRBJ2-7, with D possibly matching TRBD2 (6 bases). V lost 2 bases and J lost 5, with 14 bases in between. The CDR3 has 14 amino acids. From germline, CDR1 is SGHTS and CDR2 YDEGEE. The CDR3 region is CASSFGGIGDEQYV. In DNA, the CDR3 is TGTGCCAGCAGCTTTGGGGGGATTGGAGACGAGCAGTACGTC.

The table lists this clone with a count of one. The chain links TRBV11-2 to TRBJ2-7; perhaps TRBD2 as D (5 bases). V was shortened by 4 bases and J by 0 bases, with 13 bases between the two germline ends. This CDR3 spans 15 amino acids. The germline V gene has CDR1 SGHAT and CDR2 FQNNGV. The CDR3 sequence is CASSSIGSSSYEQYF. The CDR3 DNA reads TGTGCCAGCAGCTCGATAGGGAGTAGCTCCTACGAGCAGTACTTC. Combining the CDR3 with reference TRBV11-2 and TRBJ2-7 gives the whole variable domain EAGVAQSPRYKIIEKRQSVAFWCNPISGHATLYWYQQILGQGPKLLIQFQNNGVVDDSQLPKDRFSAERLKGVDSTLKIQPAKLEDSAVYLCASSSIGSSSYEQYFGPGTRLTVT.

This clone was picked up a small number of times. CDR3 nucleotide sequence: TGTGCCATCAGCCCCGGGACAGGGGTCGGTGGCTACACCTTC. Translated: CAISPGTGVGGYTF. This chain uses TRBV10-3 with TRBJ1-2; 10 nucleotides agree with TRBD1. The CDR3 is made up of 14 amino acids. Germline CDR1 is ENHRY and CDR2 is SYGVKD. The trim removed 6 bases at V and 7 bases at J, leaving 8 bases unmatched.

The J gene is TRBJ2-5, the V gene TRBV7-2; 9 nucleotides align to TRBD2. V lost 2 bases, J lost 5 bases, and 9 bases stayed unmatched. The germline V gene encodes CDR1 SGHTA and CDR2 FQGNSA. The CDR3 runs to 16 residues. The CDR3 bases are TGTGCCAGCAGCTTATTGAGCGGGAGGTTTGGTGAGACCCAGTACTTC. This translates into CASSLLSGRFGETQYF.

The chain links TRBV5-1 to TRBJ1-5, with a possible D match to TRBD1 (6 bases). The CDR3 covers 14 residues. The germline V gene encodes CDR1 SGHRS and CDR2 YFSETQ. V was cut by 5 bases and J by 4 bases, with 13 bases left in between. The CDR3 sequence: CASSETGANQPQHF. DNA of the CDR3: TGCGCCAGCAGTGAGACAGGAGCTAATCAGCCCCAGCATTTT.

Concerning this clone itself: This same CDR3 is encoded by further DNA sequences in the sample. This chain joins TRBV27 and TRBJ2-3; possible D gene TRBD2, 6 bases. In germline, CDR1 is MNHEY, CDR2 SMNVEV (reference sequence). This CDR3 comprises 13 residues. V dropped 7 bases and J dropped 6 bases, with 14 bases sitting between them. DNA for the CDR3: TGTGCCAGCACGGGACTTGGGGCGGATACGCAGTATTTT. It specifies CASTGLGADTQYF.

The chain carries TRBV24-1 and TRBJ1-1, with 7 bases identical to TRBD1. In germline, CDR1 is KGHDR, CDR2 SFDVKD. Germline trimming cut 4 bases from V and 7 bases from J; bases unmatched to any gene: 8. This CDR3 is 14 amino acids long. The CDR3 sequence is CATSEPGGRNEAFF. CDR3 DNA: TGTGCCACCAGTGAGCCAGGGGGGAGGAATGAAGCTTTCTTT.

V and J are TRBV11-1 and TRBJ2-3, with 11 bases matching TRBD2. The CDR3 runs 16 residues. From germline, CDR1 is SGHAT and CDR2 FQDESV (reference sequence). Germline trimming cut 5 bases from V and 3 bases from J; bases unmatched to any gene: 7. The chain's CDR3 is CASSPGTSGGTDTQYF. DNA of the CDR3: TGTGCCAGCAGCCCCGGTACTAGCGGGGGTACAGATACGCAGTATTTT.

This clone showed up just once. The chain recombines TRBV29-1 with TRBJ2-3; unclear D gene. Germline V gives CDR1 SQVTM, CDR2 ANQGSEA. The CDR3 extends over 11 amino acids. The V gene lost 3 bases and the J gene lost 10 bases, with 11 bases spanning the gap. CDR3 DNA sequence: TGCAGCGTTGATTTGGGCAGACCGCAGTATTTT. This encodes CSVDLGRPQYF.

The rearrangement joins TRBV7-6 to TRBJ2-1; TRBD1 matches at 8 bases. CDR1 and CDR2 from the germline V gene are SGHVS and FNYEAQ. The ends lost 5 bases at V and 8 bases at J; junction bases unmatched: 14. There are 16 residues in the CDR3. The CDR3 reads CASSTEGQGWVDEQFF. The CDR3, as DNA: TGTGCCAGCAGCACCGAAGGACAGGGTTGGGTGGATGAGCAGTTCTTC.